This T cell receptor beta chain was sequenced in a study of blood T cell repertoires in COVID-19. Study as a whole: T cells, B-cell-depleted T cells, or PBMCs provided the cDNA or gDNA that served as material.

Generated by immunoSEQ multiplex PCR, the TCRdb table keeps only in-frame clones and is missing some. The table includes approximately 380,000 clones, approximately 89% detected once. Only a few counts were recorded for this clone. Participants came from about two dozen US areas, aged about 18 to 90 years. Germline lookup yields CDR1 ENHRY and CDR2 SYGVKD. The CDR3 spans 15 residues. V was clipped by 3 bases and J by 4 bases, with 15 bases between them. V and J are TRBV10-3 and TRBJ1-2; a weak D match, TRBD1 (6 bases). Sample: PBMCs or T cells enriched from blood (not recorded which). This receptor was identified in a woman between 40 and 55 years old who had been exposed to COVID-19. The DNA of the CDR3 is TGTGCCATCAGTGACCCGCTACAGGGTAGCTATGGCTACACCTTC. Protein sequence: CAISDPLQGSYGYTF.